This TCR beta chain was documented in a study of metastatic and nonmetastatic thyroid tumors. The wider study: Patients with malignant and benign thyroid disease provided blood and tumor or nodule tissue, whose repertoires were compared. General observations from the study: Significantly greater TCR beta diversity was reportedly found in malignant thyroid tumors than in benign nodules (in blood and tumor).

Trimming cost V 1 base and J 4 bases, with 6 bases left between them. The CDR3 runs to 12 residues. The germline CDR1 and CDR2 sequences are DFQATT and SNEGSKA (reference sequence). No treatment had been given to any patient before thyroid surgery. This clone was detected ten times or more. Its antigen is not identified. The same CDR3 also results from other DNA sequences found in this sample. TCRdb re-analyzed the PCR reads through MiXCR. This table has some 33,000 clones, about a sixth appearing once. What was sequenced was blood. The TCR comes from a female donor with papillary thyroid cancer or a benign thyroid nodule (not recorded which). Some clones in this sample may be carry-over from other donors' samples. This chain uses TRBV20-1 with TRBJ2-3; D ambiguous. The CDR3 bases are TGCAGTGCTAGAGTCCTGGCAGATACGCAGTATTTT. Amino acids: CSARVLADTQYF.